Below, 21 T cell receptor beta chains from the same sample are listed, as sequenced in a study of breast tumors, draining lymph nodes, adjacent tissues. Each CDR3 protein gets one entry after TCRdb re-called the multiplex PCR reads with MiXCR. The profile shows around 100,000 distinct CDR3 sequences, around 21% of them singletons. Axillary draining lymph nodes of breast cancer patients supplied the node samples. The sequenced material came from axillary lymph node tissue. The receptors were sampled from a female donor with breast cancer. Some clones in this sample may be carry-over from other donors' samples.

This clonotype was observed at least ten times. The rearrangement links TRBV6-7 to TRBJ2-3, with TRBD2 matching over 9 bases. TRBV6-7 is designated an ORF whose function remains uncertain. The CDR3 consists of 12 residues. V lost 8 bases and J lost 5; bases outside the gene matches: 2. The CDR3, as DNA: TGTGCCAGCCGGCGGGAGGGAGATACGCAGTATTTT. Its protein is CASRREGDTQYF.

This clonotype was observed at least ten times. The V and J genes are TRBV6-1 and TRBJ2-7; 7 bases are shared with TRBD1. The CDR3 contains 16 residues. V lost 0 bases, J lost 2 bases, and 7 bases stayed unmatched. CDR1 MNHNS and CDR2 SASEGT come from the germline V gene. For the CDR3, the DNA is TGTGCCAGCAGTGAAGCCCCCCGGGACAGCACCTACGAGCAGTACTTC. It is translated as CASSEAPRDSTYEQYF.

This clonotype was recorded many times. The genes are TRBV5-4 and TRBJ2-5, with a weak D call TRBD2 (6 bases). Trimming pared 4 bases from V and 5 bases from J, leaving 9 bases between. This CDR3 contains 12 residues. Looked up from germline, CDR1 is SGHNT and CDR2 is YYREEE (reference sequence). The CDR3 sequence: CASSPGLETQYF. CDR3 DNA sequence: TGTGCCAGCAGCCCGGGACTCGAGACCCAGTACTTC.

Many counts were recorded for this clonotype. The chain recombines TRBV7-9 with TRBJ2-1; 7 bases match TRBD2. The germline V gene has CDR1 SEHNR and CDR2 FQNEAQ (reference sequence). J gave up 2 bases and V 1 base, and 2 bases lay outside the gene matches. CDR3 length: 15 residues. CDR3 in DNA: TGTGCCAGCAGCTTAGGCGGGAGAGCCTACAATGAGCAGTTCTTC. Protein sequence: CASSLGGRAYNEQFF.

There are many counts of this clonotype. This chain links TRBV2 with TRBJ1-4; the D gene is possibly TRBD1 (5 bases). This CDR3 is 17 amino acids long. Germline lookup yields CDR1 SNHLY and CDR2 FYNNEI. With 8 bases removed from V and 0 bases from J, the gap between germline ends came to 19 bases. The CDR3 protein is CASGRDAGRSTNEKLFF. For the CDR3, the DNA is TGTGCCAGCGGCCGGGACGCGGGCCGGTCAACTAATGAAAAACTGTTTTTT.

This clonotype was observed at least ten times. The chain uses TRBV20-1 and TRBJ1-3; D gene unclear. The germline CDR1 and CDR2 sequences are DFQATT and SNEGSKA (reference sequence). The CDR3 is made up of 15 amino acids. V shed 0 bases and J shed 0 bases, with 9 bases lying between them. The CDR3 nucleotides read TGCAGTGCTAGAGATAGGCGCCTCTCTGGAAACACCATATATTTT. It translates to CSARDRRLSGNTIYF.

This clonotype was detected a few times. The chain combines TRBV30 with TRBJ2-7; 7 positions match TRBD2. V lost 0 bases, J lost 2 bases, and 10 bases stayed unmatched. From germline, CDR1 is GTSNPN and CDR2 SVGIG (reference sequence). The CDR3 runs to 16 residues. The CDR3 loop reads CAWSVRHGRQPYEQYF. The CDR3 DNA is TGTGCCTGGAGTGTAAGGCACGGGAGGCAACCCTACGAGCAGTACTTC. Variable domain in full (rest from reference TRBV30 and TRBJ2-7): SQTIHQWPATLVQPVGSPLSLECTVEGTSNPNLYWYRQAAGRGLQLLFYSVGIGQISSEVPQNLSASRPQDRQFILSSKKLLLSDSGFYLCAWSVRHGRQPYEQYFGPGTRLTVT.

Comment on this clonotype: A much more abundant neighbour one base away suggests this may be a read error. V usage is TRBV19 and J usage is TRBJ2-1; D is unclear. V was trimmed by 3 bases and J by 5 bases, leaving 11 bases between them. Per germline, CDR1 LNHDA and CDR2 SQIVND (reference sequence). The CDR3 runs to 14 residues. CDR3 sequence reads: CASSMPFRDNEQFF. CDR3 sequence (DNA): TGTGCCAGTAGTATGCCTTTCCGGGACAATGAGCAGTTCTTC.

On this clonotype: A much larger clone differs by one base, so this may be a read error. The chain couples TRBV5-4 to TRBJ2-1; a weak D match, TRBD2 (5 bases). The CDR3 sequence is 16 residues long. CDR1 is SGHNT, CDR2 YYREEE, per germline (reference sequence). The CDR3 spells CASSYDYPSSYNDQFF. The CDR3 DNA is TGTGCCAGCAGCTACGACTACCCGAGCTCCTACAATGATCAGTTCTTC.

This clonotype was counted many times. The chain links TRBV4-1 to TRBJ2-5, with a possible D match to TRBD2 (6 bases). The CDR3 runs to 15 residues. Trimming stripped 0 bases from V and 5 bases from J, with 13 bases between. The germline CDR1 and CDR2 sequences are MGHRA and YSYEKL. The CDR3 DNA follows: TGCGCCAGCAGCCAAGACGTGAGTGGGGGGGAGACCCAGTACTTC. Its protein product is CASSQDVSGGETQYF.

This chain uses TRBV5-1 with TRBJ2-5; the match to TRBD1 covers 8 bases. The V gene end was trimmed by 4 bases and the J gene end by 4 bases; junction bases not matched to a gene: 9. The germline V gene encodes CDR1 SGHRS and CDR2 YFSETQ. This CDR3 comprises 15 residues. In DNA, the CDR3 is TGCGCCAGCAGCCCAGGGACAGGCCTGGGAGAGACCCAGTACTTC. This sequence encodes CASSPGTGLGETQYF.

Regarding this clonotype: An end of the junction differs from the germline gene, which may be a read error. V is TRBV10-3 and J is TRBJ1-1, with D hard to call. This CDR3 contains 13 residues. The germline V gene encodes CDR1 ENHRY and CDR2 SYGVKD. CDR3 nucleotides: TGTGCCATCACTGAGACGGGGAACACTGAAGCTTTCTTT. It encodes CAITETGNTEAFF.

The chain combines TRBV12-3 or TRBV12-4 with TRBJ2-1, with TRBD2 matching 16 bases. V lost 6 bases to trimming and J lost 0 bases; unmatched junction nucleotides: 11. The CDR3 sequence is 20 residues long. The CDR3 DNA follows: TGTGCCAGCAGACAAAGGGGACTAGCGGGGGGGCCCAGCTCCTACAATGAGCAGTTCTTC. Protein: CASRQRGLAGGPSSYNEQFF.

At least ten counts were recorded for this clonotype. This rearrangement joins TRBV5-1 to TRBJ2-7; 11 bases agree with TRBD2. The germline V gene has CDR1 SGHRS and CDR2 YFSETQ. The CDR3 has 15 residues. The ends lost 2 bases at V and 3 bases at J; junction bases unmatched: 4. CDR3: CASSFSGTSGYEQYF. CDR3 sequence (DNA): TGCGCCAGCAGCTTCTCCGGGACTAGCGGCTACGAGCAGTACTTC.

This clonotype came up many times. The rearrangement links TRBV20-1 to TRBJ1-2; a weak D match, TRBD1 (5 bases). This CDR3 has 16 residues. Between the trimmed V and J ends, which lost 0 bases and 5 bases, there was a span of 19 bases. Germline CDR1 and CDR2: DFQATT and SNEGSKA (reference sequence). This chain's CDR3 is CSAREKGTHPLYGYTF. CDR3 DNA: TGCAGTGCTAGAGAGAAAGGGACCCACCCCCTATATGGCTACACCTTC.

As to this clonotype: A much bigger clone sits one base away, suggesting this may be a read error. This chain uses TRBV5-1 with TRBJ2-3; no clear D. The CDR3 length is 15 residues. CDR1 is SGHRS, CDR2 YFSETQ, per germline. The DNA of the CDR3 is TGTGCCAGCAGCCTCACTGATGGCCAGAGAGATACGCGGTATTTT. This sequence encodes CASSLTDGQRDTRYF.

This clonotype showed up many times. The chain employs TRBV9 and TRBJ2-5; D is possibly TRBD2 (5 bases). CDR3 length equals 15 residues. V dropped 0 bases and J dropped 4 bases, with 13 bases sitting between them. Germline lookup yields CDR1 SGDLS and CDR2 YYNGEE. CDR3 in DNA: TGTGCCAGCAGCGTAGGGTTGGCGCGGGCAGAGACCCAGTACTTC. Translated, it gives CASSVGLARAETQYF.

The sample holds many counts of this clonotype. This chain connects TRBV7-9 to TRBJ2-5; TRBD1 matches at 7 bases. V trimming: 1 base; J trimming: 4 bases; junction bases outside the gene matches: 3. The CDR3 runs 14 residues. Germline-derived CDR1 and CDR2 are SEHNR and FQNEAQ (reference sequence). CDR3 in amino acids: CASSLGQGVETQYF. The CDR3 region has the DNA TGTGCCAGCAGCTTAGGACAGGGTGTAGAGACCCAGTACTTC.

The table lists this clonotype with many counts. In DNA form, the CDR3 reads TGTGCCACGGGGCCGGGTGGGGGGGCGAGACAAGAGACCCAGTACTTC. Translation gives CATGPGGGARQETQYF. This chain joins TRBV24-1 and TRBJ2-5, with D maybe TRBD2 (7 bases). The germline V and J ends were trimmed by 10 bases and 2 bases, with 22 bases remaining between them. This CDR3 contains 16 residues. Germline V gene sequence: CDR1 KGHDR, CDR2 SFDVKD.

This clonotype was recorded many times. The chain carries TRBV15 and TRBJ2-7; 7 nucleotides match TRBD2. The CDR3 extends over 15 amino acids. The V and J ends lost 6 bases and 4 bases, in that order; junction bases with no gene match: 12. Germline V gives CDR1 LNHNV, CDR2 YYDKDF (reference sequence). In DNA, the CDR3 is TGTGCCACCAGTTCCTGGGAGGGAGGATCATACGAGCAGTACTTC. Its protein is CATSSWEGGSYEQYF.

The chain carries TRBV28 and TRBJ1-4; D ambiguous. The CDR3 covers 16 residues. Trimming removed 3 bases from V and 5 bases from J, with 16 bases in between. Germline lookup yields CDR1 MDHEN and CDR2 SYDVKM. DNA of the CDR3: TGTGCCAGCAGTTTGTCGGGGTTTGGGCCCAATGAAAAACTGTTTTTT. This encodes CASSLSGFGPNEKLFF. The full variable domain, rest sourced from reference TRBV28 and TRBJ1-4, is DVKVTQSSRYLVKRTGEKVFLECVQDMDHENMFWYRQDPGLGLRLIYFSYDVKMKEKGDIPEGYSVSREKKERFSLILESASTNQTSMYLCASSLSGFGPNEKLFFGSGTQLSVL.